This entry lists 16 T cell receptor beta chains sequenced from one sample in a study of blood T cell repertoires in COVID-19 (dated by TCRdb to the early 2020s). Library method: the immunoSEQ multiplex PCR assay. Not all clones reach the TCRdb copy of this immuneACCESS table, which keeps in-frame sequences only. Checked studies attribute under half of the gap to unresolved V genes and leave the rest unexplained. This sample lists about 80,000 clones; approximately 85% were detected once. The leading ten clones occupy 7.3% of the sample. The sequenced sample consisted of peripheral blood. These TCRs come from a man aged 65-85 years with acute or convalescent COVID-19.

The rearrangement uses TRBV3-1 (or the pseudogene TRBV3-2) and TRBJ2-2; 11 bases agree with TRBD1. V was clipped by 1 base and J by 4 bases; unmatched bases: 2. The length of the CDR3 is 16 residues. Germline assignment: CDR1 LGHDT and CDR2 YNNKEL (reference sequence). In nucleotides, the CDR3 is TGTGCCAGCAGCCAAGGGGGACAGGGGGTCACCGGGGAGCTGTTTTTT. It translates to CASSQGGQGVTGELFF.

This clone was counted once. The genes are TRBV18 and TRBJ2-6; 8 positions match TRBD1. This CDR3 spans 19 amino acids. The V segment lost 2 bases and the J segment 0 bases; nucleotides outside the gene matches: 9. Germline V CDR1 and CDR2: KGHSH, LQKENI. CDR3 residues: CASSPRVGQGSSGANVLTF. CDR3 bases: TGTGCCAGCTCACCAAGGGTTGGACAGGGCAGCTCTGGGGCCAACGTCCTGACTTTC.

V gene TRBV5-1 combines with J gene TRBJ1-5; D is possibly TRBD1 (6 bases). Germline lookup yields CDR1 SGHRS and CDR2 YFSETQ. V was cut by 0 bases and J by 7 bases, with 14 bases left in between. This CDR3 has 15 residues. The DNA of the CDR3 is TGCGCCAGCAGCTTGGATCCGGGGGGCAGCCAGCCCCAGCATTTT. As protein: CASSLDPGGSQPQHF.

This chain connects TRBV28 to TRBJ1-5, with a weak D call TRBD1 (5 bases). The germline V gene has CDR1 MDHEN and CDR2 SYDVKM. Trimming took 6 bases from V and 5 from J, leaving 17 bases between them. This CDR3 region has 15 residues. CDR3 bases: TGTGCCAGCAGCAGGACATGGGAAGATCATCAGCCCCAGCATTTT. Its translation is CASSRTWEDHQPQHF.

V and J are TRBV14 and TRBJ1-4; perhaps TRBD1 as D (5 bases). Germline loops: CDR1 SGHDN, CDR2 FVKESK. V was clipped by 1 base and J by 9 bases, with 6 bases between them. The CDR3 is made up of 12 amino acids. The CDR3 DNA is TGTGCCAGCAGCCAAGGACAGCAAAAACTGTTTTTT. Translating gives CASSQGQQKLFF.

Concerning this clone itself: At the DNA level, this CDR3 is encoded by other sequences in the same sample as well. The chain uses TRBV2 and TRBJ1-5; 10 nucleotides match TRBD1. The CDR3 contains 15 residues. The V gene's germline CDR1 is SNHLY and CDR2 FYNNEI. V dropped 6 bases and J dropped 2; count of bases not matched to a gene: 4. Here the CDR3 DNA reads TGTGCCAGCAGCAGCGGGACAGGGGGCAATCAGCCCCAGCATTTT. Its protein is CASSSGTGGNQPQHF.

This clone was seen just once. V gene TRBV6-2 or TRBV6-3 combines with J gene TRBJ1-5; possibly TRBD1 for D (5 bases). V lost 4 bases and J 9 bases, leaving 16 bases between the germline ends. The CDR3 sequence is 14 residues long. CDR1 is MNHEY, CDR2 SVGEGT, per germline. The CDR3 loop is CASSSGHRRLPQHF. CDR3 nucleotides: TGTGCCAGCAGTTCCGGACATAGGCGTTTGCCCCAGCATTTT.

This chain links TRBV5-6 with TRBJ2-1; TRBD2 matches 13 bases. Per the germline V gene, CDR1 is SGHDT and CDR2 is YYEEEE. The junction had 8 bases not matched to a gene; V was cut back by 4 bases and J by 7 bases. The CDR3 has 16 residues. The CDR3 here is CASSGTSGGASNEQFF. CDR3 bases: TGTGCCAGCAGCGGAACTAGCGGGGGGGCAAGTAATGAGCAGTTCTTC.

The J gene is TRBJ2-3, the V gene TRBV7-9; 11 bases are a match to TRBD2. The CDR3 sequence is 16 residues long. Germline CDR1 is SEHNR and CDR2 is FQNEAQ (reference sequence). V gave up 2 bases and J gave up 5 bases; unmatched junction bases: 6. CDR3 sequence: CASSLKLAGAGDTQYF. For the CDR3, the DNA is TGTGCCAGCAGCTTAAAACTAGCGGGGGCGGGAGATACGCAGTATTTT.

The V gene is TRBV5-1, the J gene TRBJ1-3, with D maybe TRBD1 (5 bases). CDR3 size: 14 residues. Germline V lookup: CDR1 SGHRS, CDR2 YFSETQ. Trimming removed 0 bases from V and 2 bases from J, with 6 bases in between. CDR3 nucleotide sequence: TGCGCCAGCAGCTTGGACAGGCCTGGAAACACCATATATTTT. Protein product: CASSLDRPGNTIYF. The variable domain in full, completed from reference TRBV5-1 and TRBJ1-3, reads KAGVTQTPRYLIKTRGQQVTLSCSPISGHRSVSWYQQTPGQGLQFLFEYFSETQRNKGNFPGRFSGRQFSNSRSEMNVSTLELGDSALYLCASSLDRPGNTIYFGEGSWLTVV.

V is TRBV6-4 and J is TRBJ1-4; 8 positions agree with TRBD1. The CDR3 covers 12 residues. V shed 6 bases and J 10 bases; nucleotides not matched to a gene: 4. Per germline, CDR1 MRHNA and CDR2 SNTAGT. The DNA for the CDR3 is TGTGCCAGCAGGAGTGACAGGGGAAAACTGTTTTTT. Translated: CASRSDRGKLFF.

The V and J genes are TRBV2 and TRBJ2-7; D not resolved. V was shortened by 0 bases and J by 7 bases, with 10 bases between the two germline ends. The CDR3 is 13 amino acids. The germline CDR1 and CDR2 sequences are SNHLY and FYNNEI. Here the CDR3 DNA reads TGTGCCAGCAGTGAAGCCGCCAGGTGGGAGCAGTACTTC. Translation: CASSEAARWEQYF.

The rearrangement links TRBV18 to TRBJ1-6, with D maybe TRBD1 (6 bases). The CDR3 runs 16 residues. Per the germline V gene, CDR1 is KGHSH and CDR2 is LQKENI. Trimming stripped 3 bases from V and 3 bases from J, with 12 bases between. CDR3 DNA: TGTGCCAGCTCACCCCAAAGGACAGACTATAATTCACCCCTCCACTTT. Amino acids: CASSPQRTDYNSPLHF.

This chain joins TRBV28 and TRBJ1-5, with 7 bases fitting TRBD1. The V segment lost 3 bases and the J segment 6 bases; nucleotides outside the gene matches: 2. The length of the CDR3 is 13 residues. Germline-derived CDR1 and CDR2 are MDHEN and SYDVKM. CDR3 nucleotides: TGTGCCAGCAGTTTGACAGGGAGTCAGCCCCAGCATTTT. Translated: CASSLTGSQPQHF.

The gene calls are TRBV29-1 and TRBJ2-7; tentatively, D is TRBD2 (7 bases). Germline V gives CDR1 SQVTM, CDR2 ANQGSEA. The V end was cut by 4 bases, the J end by 3 bases, with 22 bases between. The CDR3 is made up of 16 amino acids. Here the CDR3 reads CSVGGGIFGRGYEQYF. The DNA of the CDR3 is TGCAGCGTTGGGGGGGGTATATTCGGCAGGGGCTACGAGCAGTACTTC.

The chain has TRBV19 and TRBJ1-1, with 7 positions matching TRBD1. The CDR3 has 14 amino acids. V lost 8 bases and J lost 0; bases outside the gene matches: 6. Germline V CDR1 and CDR2: LNHDA, SQIVND (reference sequence). The DNA for the CDR3 is TGTGCCAGTGGCGACAGGGCCATGAACACTGAAGCTTTCTTT. Translation: CASGDRAMNTEAFF.